The sequence of this TCR beta chain was determined in a study of patients and donors after allogeneic stem cell transplantation. TCRdb re-derived calls from the RT-PCR reads in MiXCR, one entry per CDR3 protein. The sample consists of about 89,000 distinct CDR3 sequences, under 50% of them appearing once. The CDR3 is 13 residues long. V was shortened by 8 bases and J by 2 bases, with 12 bases between the two germline ends. The receptor was isolated from a human donor who was either an allogeneic HSCT recipient or a stem cell or donor lymphocyte infusion donor (not recorded which). It is not recorded whose cells these are; they may come from a transplant donor. The chain uses TRBV12-3 or TRBV12-4 and TRBJ1-2; possibly TRBD1 for D (5 bases). The sample taken for sequencing was blood, either unsorted or a sorted T cell fraction (not recorded which). The CDR3 nucleotides read TGTGCCAGCTGGGGCACATTAAACTATGGCTACACCTTC. Translating it yields CASWGTLNYGYTF.